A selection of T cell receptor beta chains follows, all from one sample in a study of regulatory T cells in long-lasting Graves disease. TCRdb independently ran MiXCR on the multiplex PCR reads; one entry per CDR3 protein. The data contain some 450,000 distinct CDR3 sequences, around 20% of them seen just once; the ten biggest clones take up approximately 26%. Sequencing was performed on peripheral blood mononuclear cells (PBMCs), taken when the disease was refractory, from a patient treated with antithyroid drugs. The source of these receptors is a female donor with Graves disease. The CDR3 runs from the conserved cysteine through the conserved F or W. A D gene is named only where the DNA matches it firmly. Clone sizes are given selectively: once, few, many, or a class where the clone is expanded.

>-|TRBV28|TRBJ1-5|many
TGTGCCAGCAGTACCCCGGGAGTGGGCAATCAGCCCCAGCATTTT
CASSTPGVGNQPQHF
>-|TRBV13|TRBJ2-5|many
TGTGCCAGCAGCTTAGAGGCCCAAGAGACCCAGTACTTC
CASSLEAQETQYF
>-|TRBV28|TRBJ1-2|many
TGTGCCAGCAGTCCTAGGGACGGCTACACCTTC
CASSPRDGYTF
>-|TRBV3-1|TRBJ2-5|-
TGTGCCAGCAGCCAAGATCGGCCTCCGGAGACCCAGTACTTC
CASSQDRPPETQYF
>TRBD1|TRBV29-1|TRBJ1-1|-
TGCAGCACCCGGACAGGGGACCACATGAACACTGAAGCTTTCTTT
CSTRTGDHMNTEAFF
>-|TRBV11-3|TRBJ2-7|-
TGTGCCAGCAGCTTAAAGGGGGACGAGCAGTACTTC
CASSLKGDEQYF
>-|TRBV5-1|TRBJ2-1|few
TGCGCCAGCAGCTTGGGAGGAAGCCAAAACAATGAGCAGTTCTTC
CASSLGGSQNNEQFF
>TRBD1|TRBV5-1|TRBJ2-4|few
TGCGCCAGCGCGAGGGACAGAGGGAACATTCAGTACTTC
CASARDRGNIQYF
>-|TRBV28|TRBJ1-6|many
TGTGCCAGCAGTTTTTTGACAGATTCCTCTAATTCACCCCTCCACTTT
CASSFLTDSSNSPLHF
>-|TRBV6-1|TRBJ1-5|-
TGTGCCAGTTTTAGGGAGGGGAGCAATCAGCCCCAGCATTTT
CASFREGSNQPQHF
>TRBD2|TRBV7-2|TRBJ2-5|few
TGTGCCAGCGGCCCGGGACTAGCAAGAGAGACCCAGTACTTC
CASGPGLARETQYF
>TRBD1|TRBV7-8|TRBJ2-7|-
TGTGCCAGCTACTACGGATACGGGACAGCCTACGAGCAGTACTTC
CASYYGYGTAYEQYF
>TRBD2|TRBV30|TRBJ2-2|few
TGTGCCTGGAGAACGGCGGGAGGGCCTACCGGGGAGCTGTTTTTT
CAWRTAGGPTGELFF
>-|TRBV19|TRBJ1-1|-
TGTGCCAGTAGTCCGATCATTGGGGCAGAAGCTTTCTTT
CASSPIIGAEAFF
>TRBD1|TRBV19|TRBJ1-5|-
TGTGCCAGTCGGGGCAGGGGGCAAGGTCAGCCCCAGCATTTT
CASRGRGQGQPQHF
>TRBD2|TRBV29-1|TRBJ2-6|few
TGCAGCGTTGTCGGGGGGTCTGGGGCCAACGTCCTGACTTTC
CSVVGGSGANVLTF
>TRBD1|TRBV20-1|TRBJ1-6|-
TGCAGTGCTAGGGGGACAGGGCAGAATTCACCCCTCCACTTT
CSARGTGQNSPLHF
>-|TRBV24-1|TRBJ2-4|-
TGCGCCACCAGTGATGCCGCTAGGGGAAACATTCAGTACTTC
CATSDAARGNIQYF
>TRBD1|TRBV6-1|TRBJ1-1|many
TGTGCCAGCAGTGATGGGGACAGGGTGGGGACTGAAGCTTTCTTT
CASSDGDRVGTEAFF
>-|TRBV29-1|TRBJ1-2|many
TGCAGCGTTGAAGATCCGAATTTGCGTGGCTACACCTTC
CSVEDPNLRGYTF
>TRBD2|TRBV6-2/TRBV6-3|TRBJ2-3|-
TGTGCCAGCAGTGAATCTAGCGGGAGCACAGATACGCAGTATTTT
CASSESSGSTDTQYF
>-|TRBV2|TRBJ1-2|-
TGTGCCAGCAATGTAGGGGTCCACACCTTC
CASNVGVHTF
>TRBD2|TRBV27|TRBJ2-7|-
TGTGCCAGCAGTCGGGCTAGCGGTCCCTACGAGCAGTACTTC
CASSRASGPYEQYF
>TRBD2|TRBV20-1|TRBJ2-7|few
TGCAGTGCAGGGGGGAGCGGGAGCTACGAGCAGTACTTC
CSAGGSGSYEQYF
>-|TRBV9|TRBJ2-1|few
TGTGCCAGCAGCGTAACGGCGGCGGCCCACAATGAGCAGTTCTTC
CASSVTAAAHNEQFF
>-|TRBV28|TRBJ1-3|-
TGTGCCAGCTTGACGAACTCTGGAAACACCATATATTTT
CASLTNSGNTIYF
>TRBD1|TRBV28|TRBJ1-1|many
TGTGCCAGCAGTTCCCTGACAGGGGGCGTAGGAGCTTTCTTT
CASSSLTGGVGAFF
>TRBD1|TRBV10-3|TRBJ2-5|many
TGTGCCATCAGGGGACAGGGGCAAGGGGAGACCCAGTACTTC
CAIRGQGQGETQYF
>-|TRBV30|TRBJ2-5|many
TGTGCCTGGAGAAAGGGGCAGGGATCGTACCAAGAGACCCAGTACTTC
CAWRKGQGSYQETQYF
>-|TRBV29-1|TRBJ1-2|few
TGCAGCGTGGACGGTCTTGGAGGCTACACCTTC
CSVDGLGGYTF
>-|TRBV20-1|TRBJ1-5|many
TGCAGTGCGCGTCAGATCAAGGGCAATCAGCCCCAGCATTTT
CSARQIKGNQPQHF
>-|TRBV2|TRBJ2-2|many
TGTGCCAGCATGGGGGAACTCCGCATCGGGGAGCTGTTTTTT
CASMGELRIGELFF
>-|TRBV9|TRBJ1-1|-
TGTCCCAGCAGCGCAGAGGGTGTTGAAGCTTTCTTT
CPSSAEGVEAFF
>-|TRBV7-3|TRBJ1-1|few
TGTGCCAGCAGCTTAACTCCAGGGAGAAACACTGAAGCTTTCTTT
CASSLTPGRNTEAFF
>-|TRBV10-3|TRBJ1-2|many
TGTGCCATCAGTGAGTCGAGCACCAGGGACTATGGCTACACCTTC
CAISESSTRDYGYTF
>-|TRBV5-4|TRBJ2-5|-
TGTGCCAGCAGCAGGGAAGGCACGGCGGCGGGGAAGACCCAGTACTTC
CASSREGTAAGKTQYF
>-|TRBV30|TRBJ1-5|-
TGTGCCTGGAGTGTCGAAACAGGACGTAGCAATCAGCCCCAGCATTTT
CAWSVETGRSNQPQHF
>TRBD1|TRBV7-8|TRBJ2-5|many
TGTGCCAGCAGCTCCCGGACAGGGGGCCGCCAAGAGACCCAGTACTTC
CASSSRTGGRQETQYF
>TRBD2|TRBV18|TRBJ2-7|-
TGTGCCAGCTCACCAGGGCCTAGCGGGAATCAATACGAGCAGTACTTC
CASSPGPSGNQYEQYF
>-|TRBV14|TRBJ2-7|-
TGTGCCAGCAGCCAAGGACTTGGCGGGATATCCTACGAGCAGTACTTC
CASSQGLGGISYEQYF
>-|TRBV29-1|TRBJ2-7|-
TGCAGCGTTGATGAGGGCAAGGGCTCCTACGAGCAGTACTTC
CSVDEGKGSYEQYF
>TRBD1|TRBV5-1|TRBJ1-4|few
TGCGCCAGCAGCGGGGTGACACAGGGGACTAATGAAAAACTGTTTTTT
CASSGVTQGTNEKLFF